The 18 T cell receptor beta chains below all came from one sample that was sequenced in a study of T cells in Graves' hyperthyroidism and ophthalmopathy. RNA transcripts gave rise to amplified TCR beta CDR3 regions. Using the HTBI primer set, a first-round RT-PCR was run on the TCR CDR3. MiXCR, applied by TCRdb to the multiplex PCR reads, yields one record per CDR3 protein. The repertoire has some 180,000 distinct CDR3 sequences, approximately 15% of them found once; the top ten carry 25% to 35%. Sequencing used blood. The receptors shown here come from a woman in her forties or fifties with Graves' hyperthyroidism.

The CDR3: CASSLGTYNEKLFF. In DNA form, the CDR3 reads TGTGCCAGCAGCCTCGGGACGTACAATGAAAAACTGTTTTTT. This sequence joins TRBV6-1 and TRBJ1-4; possibly TRBD1 for D (5 bases). The germline gives CDR1 MNHNS, CDR2 SASEGT. V was cut by 6 bases and J by 5 bases, with 13 bases left in between. The CDR3 extends over 14 amino acids.

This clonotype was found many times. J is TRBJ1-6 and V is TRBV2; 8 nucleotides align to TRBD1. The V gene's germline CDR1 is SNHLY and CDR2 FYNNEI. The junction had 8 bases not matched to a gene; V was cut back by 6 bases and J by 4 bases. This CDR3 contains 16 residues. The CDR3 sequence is CASSRQGRPYNSPLHF. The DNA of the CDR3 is TGTGCCAGCAGCCGACAGGGGCGACCTTATAATTCACCCCTCCACTTT.

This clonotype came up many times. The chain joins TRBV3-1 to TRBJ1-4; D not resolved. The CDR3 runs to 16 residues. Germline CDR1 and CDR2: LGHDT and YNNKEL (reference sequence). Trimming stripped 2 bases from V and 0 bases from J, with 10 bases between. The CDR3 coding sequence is TGTGCCAGCAGCCAACCAGTGGGCTCAACTAATGAAAAACTGTTTTTT. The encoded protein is CASSQPVGSTNEKLFF.

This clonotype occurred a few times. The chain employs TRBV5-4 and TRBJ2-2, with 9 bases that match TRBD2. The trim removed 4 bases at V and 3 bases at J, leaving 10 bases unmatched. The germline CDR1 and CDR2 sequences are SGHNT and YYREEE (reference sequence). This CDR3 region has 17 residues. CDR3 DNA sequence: TGTGCCAGCAGCACCCAATGGGTAGCGGGGGACACCGGGGAGCTGTTTTTT. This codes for CASSTQWVAGDTGELFF.

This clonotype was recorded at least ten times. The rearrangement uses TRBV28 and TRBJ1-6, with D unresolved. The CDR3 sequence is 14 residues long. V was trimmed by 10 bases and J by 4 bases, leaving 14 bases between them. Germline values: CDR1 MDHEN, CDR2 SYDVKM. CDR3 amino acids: CAIEDSGYNSPLHF. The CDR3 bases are TGTGCCATTGAAGACTCCGGGTATAATTCACCCCTCCACTTT.

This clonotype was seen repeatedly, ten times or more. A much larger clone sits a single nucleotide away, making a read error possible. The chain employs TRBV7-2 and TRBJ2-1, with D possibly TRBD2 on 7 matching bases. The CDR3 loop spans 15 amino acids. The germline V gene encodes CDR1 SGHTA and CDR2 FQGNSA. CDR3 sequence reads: CASSLVGGTYNGQFF. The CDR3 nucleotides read TGTGCCAGCAGCTTAGTGGGGGGGACATACAATGGGCAGTTCTTC.

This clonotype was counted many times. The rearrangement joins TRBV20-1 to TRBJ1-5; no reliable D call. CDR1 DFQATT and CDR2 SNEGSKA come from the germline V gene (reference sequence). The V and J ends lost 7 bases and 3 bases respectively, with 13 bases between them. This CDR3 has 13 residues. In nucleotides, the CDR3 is TGCAGTGTCCAAGGAGGGCTCAATCAGCCCCAGCATTTT. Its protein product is CSVQGGLNQPQHF.

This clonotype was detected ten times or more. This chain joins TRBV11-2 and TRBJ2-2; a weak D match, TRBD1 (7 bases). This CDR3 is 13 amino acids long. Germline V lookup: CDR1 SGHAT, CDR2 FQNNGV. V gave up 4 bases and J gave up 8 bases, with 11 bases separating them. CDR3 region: CASSSTGTGELFF. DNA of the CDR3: TGTGCCAGCAGCTCGACAGGGACTGGGGAGCTGTTTTTT.

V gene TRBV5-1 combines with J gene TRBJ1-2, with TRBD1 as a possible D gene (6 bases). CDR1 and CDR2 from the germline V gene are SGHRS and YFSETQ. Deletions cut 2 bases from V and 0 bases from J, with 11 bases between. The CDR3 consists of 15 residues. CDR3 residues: CASSFDRLTNYGYTF. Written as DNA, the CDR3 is TGCGCCAGCAGCTTCGACAGGCTCACTAACTATGGCTACACCTTC.

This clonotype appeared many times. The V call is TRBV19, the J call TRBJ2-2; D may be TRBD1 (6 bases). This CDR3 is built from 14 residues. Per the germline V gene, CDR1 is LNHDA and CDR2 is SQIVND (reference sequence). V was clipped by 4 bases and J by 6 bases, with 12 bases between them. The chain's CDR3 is CASSTTGSAGELFF. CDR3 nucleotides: TGTGCCAGTAGTACCACAGGGAGCGCCGGGGAGCTGTTTTTT.

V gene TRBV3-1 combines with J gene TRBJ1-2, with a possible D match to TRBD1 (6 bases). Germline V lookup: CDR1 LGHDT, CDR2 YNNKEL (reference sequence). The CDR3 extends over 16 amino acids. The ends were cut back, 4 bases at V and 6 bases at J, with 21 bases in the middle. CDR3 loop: CASSPAHSGGWDGYTF. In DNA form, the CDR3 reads TGTGCCAGCAGCCCTGCTCACTCGGGGGGCTGGGATGGCTACACCTTC. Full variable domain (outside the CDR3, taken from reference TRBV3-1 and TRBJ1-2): DTAVSQTPKYLVTQMGNDKSIKCEQNLGHDTMYWYKQDSKKFLKIMFSYNNKELIINETVPNRFSPKSPDKAHLNLHINSLELGDSAVYFCASSPAHSGGWDGYTFGSGTRLTVV.

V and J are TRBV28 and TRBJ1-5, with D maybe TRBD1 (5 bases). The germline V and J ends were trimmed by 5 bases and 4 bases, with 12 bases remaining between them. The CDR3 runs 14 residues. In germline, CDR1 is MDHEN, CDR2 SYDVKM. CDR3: CASSNRGVNQPQHF. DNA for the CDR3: TGTGCCAGCAGTAACCGAGGGGTTAATCAGCCCCAGCATTTT.

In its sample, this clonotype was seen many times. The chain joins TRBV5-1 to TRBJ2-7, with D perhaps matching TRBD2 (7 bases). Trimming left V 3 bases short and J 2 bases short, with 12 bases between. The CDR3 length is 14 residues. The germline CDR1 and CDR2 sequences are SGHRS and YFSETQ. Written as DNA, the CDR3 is TGCGCCAGCAGCTGGGGGGGACATACCTACGAGCAGTACTTC. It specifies CASSWGGHTYEQYF.

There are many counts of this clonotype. The CDR3 DNA is TGCAGTGCCCGGGGACTAGCGGGGGTCTACAATGAGCAGTTCTTC. This codes for CSARGLAGVYNEQFF. The gene calls are TRBV20-1 and TRBJ2-1; 14 bases map to TRBD2. The germline gives CDR1 DFQATT, CDR2 SNEGSKA (reference sequence). The CDR3 loop spans 15 amino acids. The V segment lost 6 bases and the J segment 3 bases; nucleotides outside the gene matches: 4.

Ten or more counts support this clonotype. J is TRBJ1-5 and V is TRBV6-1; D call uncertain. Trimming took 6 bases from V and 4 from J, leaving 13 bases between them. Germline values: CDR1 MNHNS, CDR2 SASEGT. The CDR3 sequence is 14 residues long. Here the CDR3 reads CASRRGPDNQPQHF. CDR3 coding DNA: TGTGCCAGCAGACGAGGCCCTGATAATCAGCCCCAGCATTTT.

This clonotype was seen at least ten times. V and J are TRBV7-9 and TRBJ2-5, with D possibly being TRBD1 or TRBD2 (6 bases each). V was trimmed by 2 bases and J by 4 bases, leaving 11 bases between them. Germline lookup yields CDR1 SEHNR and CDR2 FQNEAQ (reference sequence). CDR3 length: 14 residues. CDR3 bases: TGTGCCAGCAGCTTATTTGGGGGGCGAGAGACCCAGTACTTC. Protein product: CASSLFGGRETQYF. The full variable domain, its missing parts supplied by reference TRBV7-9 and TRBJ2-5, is DTGVSQNPRHKITKRGQNVTFRCDPISEHNRLYWYRQTLGQGPEFLTYFQNEAQLEKSRLLSDRFSAERPKGSFSTLEIQRTEQGDSAMYLCASSLFGGRETQYFGPGTRLLVL.

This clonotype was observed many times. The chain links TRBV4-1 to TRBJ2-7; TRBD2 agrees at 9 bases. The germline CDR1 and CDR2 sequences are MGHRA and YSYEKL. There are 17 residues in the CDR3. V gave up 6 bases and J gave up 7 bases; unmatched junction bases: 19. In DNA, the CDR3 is TGCGCCAGCAGTCCGGCGGGGGGGCGGAAACGGGGGGAAGAGCAGTACTTC. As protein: CASSPAGGRKRGEEQYF.

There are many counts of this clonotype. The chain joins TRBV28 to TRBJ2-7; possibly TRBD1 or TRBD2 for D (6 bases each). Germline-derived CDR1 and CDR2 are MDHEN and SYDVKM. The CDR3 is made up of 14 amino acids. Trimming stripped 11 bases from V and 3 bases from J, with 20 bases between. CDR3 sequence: CACEGGSIGYEQYF. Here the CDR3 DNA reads TGTGCCTGCGAGGGGGGTAGTATTGGCTACGAGCAGTACTTC.